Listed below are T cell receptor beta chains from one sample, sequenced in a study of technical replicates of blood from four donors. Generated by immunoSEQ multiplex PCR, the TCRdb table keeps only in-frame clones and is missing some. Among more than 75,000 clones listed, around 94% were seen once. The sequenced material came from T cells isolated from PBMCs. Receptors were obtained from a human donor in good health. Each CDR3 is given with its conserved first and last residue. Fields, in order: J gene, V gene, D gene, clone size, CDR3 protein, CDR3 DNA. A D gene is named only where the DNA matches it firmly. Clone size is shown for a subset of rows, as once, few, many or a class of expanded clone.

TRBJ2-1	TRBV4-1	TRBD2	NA	CASSQDSASGRSYNEQFF	TGCGCCAGCAGCCAAGATTCGGCTAGCGGGAGGTCCTACAATGAGCAGTTCTTC
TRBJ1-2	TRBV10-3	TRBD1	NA	CAISADRGSEGYTF	TGTGCCATCAGTGCGGACAGGGGTAGTGAGGGCTACACCTTC
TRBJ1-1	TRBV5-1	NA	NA	CASSLVLMNTEAFF	TGCGCCAGCAGCTTGGTCCTAATGAACACTGAAGCTTTCTTT
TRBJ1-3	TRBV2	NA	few	CASFLSNTIYF	TGTGCCAGCTTCCTGAGTAACACCATATATTTT
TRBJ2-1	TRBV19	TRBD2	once	CASNWREGDYNEQFF	TGTGCCAGCAATTGGCGGGAGGGGGACTACAATGAGCAGTTCTTC
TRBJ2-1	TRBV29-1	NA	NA	CSVEGAEEQFF	TGCAGCGTTGAAGGTGCGGAAGAGCAGTTCTTC
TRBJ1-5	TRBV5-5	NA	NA	CASSFRTMGASNQPQHF	TGTGCCAGCAGCTTTCGGACAATGGGTGCTAGCAATCAGCCCCAGCATTTT
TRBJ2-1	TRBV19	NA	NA	CASSSTPGNEQFF	TGTGCCAGTAGTAGTACCCCGGGCAATGAGCAGTTCTTC
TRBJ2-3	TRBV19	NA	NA	CASSYRDWDTQYF	TGTGCCAGTAGTTACCGGGATTGGGATACGCAGTATTTT
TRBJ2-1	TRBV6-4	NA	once	CASSEVGGSYNEQFF	TGTGCCAGCAGTGAGGTGGGAGGCTCCTACAATGAGCAGTTCTTC
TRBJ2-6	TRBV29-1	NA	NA	CSVERGSGANVLTF	TGCAGCGTTGAACGGGGTTCTGGGGCCAACGTCCTGACTTTC
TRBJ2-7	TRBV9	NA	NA	CASSAQNVGDEQYF	TGTGCCAGCAGTGCCCAGAACGTCGGGGACGAGCAGTACTTC
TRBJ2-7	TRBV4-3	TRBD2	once	CASSQDTSGAYEQYF	TGCGCCAGCAGCCAAGACACTAGCGGGGCCTACGAGCAGTACTTC
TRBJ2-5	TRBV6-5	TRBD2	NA	CATTGGSRIGETQYF	TGTGCCACTACGGGGGGGAGTCGGATCGGTGAGACCCAGTACTTC
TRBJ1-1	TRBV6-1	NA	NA	CASSQGMGGEAFF	TGTGCCAGCAGCCAGGGAATGGGAGGTGAAGCTTTCTTT
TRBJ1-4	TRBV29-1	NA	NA	CSVEYADSHYEKLFF	TGCAGCGTTGAATACGCGGACAGCCACTATGAAAAACTGTTTTTT
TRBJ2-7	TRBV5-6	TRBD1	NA	CASSTGTGSNEQYF	TGTGCCAGCAGTACCGGGACAGGGTCTAACGAGCAGTACTTC
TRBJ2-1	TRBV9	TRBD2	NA	CASSGWTSGTSNEQFF	TGTGCCAGCAGCGGCTGGACTAGCGGGACTTCGAATGAGCAGTTCTTC
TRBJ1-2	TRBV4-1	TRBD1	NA	CASSQPGQVGGYTF	TGCGCCAGCAGCCAACCGGGACAGGTAGGCGGCTACACCTTC
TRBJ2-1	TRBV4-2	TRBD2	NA	CASSPTSGRAHEQFF	TGTGCCAGCAGCCCTACTAGCGGGAGGGCACATGAGCAGTTCTTC
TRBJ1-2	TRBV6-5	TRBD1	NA	CASSWTGGGYTF	TGTGCCAGCAGCTGGACAGGGGGAGGCTACACCTTC
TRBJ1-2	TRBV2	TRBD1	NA	CASPGQVDGYTF	TGTGCCAGCCCCGGACAGGTTGACGGCTACACCTTC
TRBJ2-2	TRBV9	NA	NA	CASSAMNTGELFF	TGTGCCAGCAGCGCCATGAACACCGGGGAGCTGTTTTTT
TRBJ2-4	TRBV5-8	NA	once	CASSLITRIQYF	TGTGCCAGCAGCTTGATAACGCGCATTCAGTACTTC
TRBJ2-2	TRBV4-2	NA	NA	CASSQEDYTGELFF	TGTGCCAGCAGCCAAGAAGACTACACCGGGGAGCTGTTTTTT
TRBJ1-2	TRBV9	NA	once	CASSLGIGGGAEGGYTF	TGTGCCAGCAGCCTAGGAATTGGGGGGGGCGCGGAGGGTGGCTACACCTTC
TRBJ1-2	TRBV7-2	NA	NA	CASSAGLNYGYTF	TGTGCCAGCAGCGCCGGTTTGAACTATGGCTACACCTTC
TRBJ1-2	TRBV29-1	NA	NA	CSVEGGIYGYTF	TGCAGCGTTGAGGGAGGGATCTATGGCTACACCTTC
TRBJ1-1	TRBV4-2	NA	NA	CASSRYQGNEAFF	TGTGCCAGCAGCCGATATCAGGGGAATGAAGCTTTCTTT
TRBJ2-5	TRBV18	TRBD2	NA	CASSPGAGAQETQYF	TGTGCCAGCTCACCAGGTGCGGGAGCGCAGGAGACCCAGTACTTC
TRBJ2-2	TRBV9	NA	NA	CASSGYTGELFF	TGTGCCAGCTCAGGTTACACCGGGGAGCTGTTTTTT
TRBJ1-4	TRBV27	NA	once	CASSPRQIATNEKLFF	TGTGCCAGCAGTCCTCGACAGATTGCAACTAATGAAAAACTGTTTTTT
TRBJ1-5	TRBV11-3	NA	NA	CASSSGDQPQHF	TGTGCCAGCAGCTCGGGGGATCAGCCCCAGCATTTT
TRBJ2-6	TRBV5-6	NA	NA	CASTTLLQATSGANVLTF	TGTGCCAGCACTACTCTCCTCCAGGCTACCTCTGGGGCCAACGTCCTGACTTTC
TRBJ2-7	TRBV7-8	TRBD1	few	CASSLGDRGNEQYF	TGTGCCAGCAGCTTAGGAGACAGGGGTAACGAGCAGTACTTC
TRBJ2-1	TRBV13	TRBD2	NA	CASRPALAGGNNEQFF	TGTGCCAGCAGACCCGCTTTAGCGGGGGGGAACAATGAGCAGTTCTTC
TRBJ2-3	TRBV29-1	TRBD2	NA	CSVEFWGSGRSDTQYF	TGCAGCGTTGAATTCTGGGGTAGCGGGAGGTCAGATACGCAGTATTTT
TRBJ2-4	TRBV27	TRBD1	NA	CASSRRTGIGRDIQYF	TGTGCCAGCAGTAGAAGGACAGGAATTGGTAGGGACATTCAGTACTTC
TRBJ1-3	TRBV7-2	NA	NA	CASSPGQLRGTIYF	TGTGCCAGCAGCCCAGGACAGCTCCGAGGCACCATATATTTT
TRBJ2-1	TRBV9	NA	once	CASSAEVYNEQFF	TGTGCCAGCAGCGCGGAGGTCTACAATGAGCAGTTCTTC
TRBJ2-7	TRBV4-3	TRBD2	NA	CASSPMWLAAYEQYF	TGCGCCAGCAGCCCCATGTGGCTAGCGGCCTACGAGCAGTACTTC
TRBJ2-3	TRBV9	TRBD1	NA	CASSKGTGATDTQYF	TGTGCCAGCAGCAAAGGGACAGGAGCCACAGATACGCAGTATTTT